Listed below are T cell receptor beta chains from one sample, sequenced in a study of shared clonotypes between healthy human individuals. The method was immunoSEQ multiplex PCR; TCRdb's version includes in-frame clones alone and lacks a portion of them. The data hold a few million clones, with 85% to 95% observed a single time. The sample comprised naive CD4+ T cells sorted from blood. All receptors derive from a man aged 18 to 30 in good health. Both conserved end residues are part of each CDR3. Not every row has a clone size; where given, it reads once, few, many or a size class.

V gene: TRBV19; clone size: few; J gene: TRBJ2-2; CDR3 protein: CASSRSAANTGELFF
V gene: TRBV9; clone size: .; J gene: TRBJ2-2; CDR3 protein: CASSPEGTGELFF
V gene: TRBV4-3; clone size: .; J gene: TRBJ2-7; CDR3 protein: CASSQDLSSGVSYEQYF
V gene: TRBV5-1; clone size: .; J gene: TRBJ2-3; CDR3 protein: CASSLEAGVRADTQYF
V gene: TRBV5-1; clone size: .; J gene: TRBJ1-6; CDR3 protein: CASSTGTPNSPLHF
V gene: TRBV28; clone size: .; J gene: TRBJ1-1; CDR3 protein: CASSRTGLVNTEAFF
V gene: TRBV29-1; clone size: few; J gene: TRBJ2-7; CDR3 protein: CSVAGLQGTYEQYF
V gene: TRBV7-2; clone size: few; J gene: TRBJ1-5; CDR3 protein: CASSFDSNQPQHF
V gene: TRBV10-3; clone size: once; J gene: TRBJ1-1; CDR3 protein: CAISESSDRNTEAFF
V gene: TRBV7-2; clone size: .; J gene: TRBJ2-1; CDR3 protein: CASSSGPLVSIVF
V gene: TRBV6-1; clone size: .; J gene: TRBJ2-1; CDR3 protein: CASSEGRTWSYEQFF
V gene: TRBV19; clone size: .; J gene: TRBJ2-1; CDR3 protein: CASSRRGRAADNEQFF
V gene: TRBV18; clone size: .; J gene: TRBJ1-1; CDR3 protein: CASSPGSKVIEAFF
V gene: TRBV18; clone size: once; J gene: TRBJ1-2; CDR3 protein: CASSSGQGLRWDGYTF
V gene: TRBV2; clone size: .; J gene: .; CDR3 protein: CASTQTGYEQYF
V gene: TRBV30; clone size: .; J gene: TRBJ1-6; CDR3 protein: CAWSGPAAPLHF
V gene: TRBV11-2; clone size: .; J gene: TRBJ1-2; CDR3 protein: CASSFRDRGLGYTF
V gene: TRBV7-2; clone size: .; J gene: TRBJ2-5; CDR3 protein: CASSQSYGETQYF